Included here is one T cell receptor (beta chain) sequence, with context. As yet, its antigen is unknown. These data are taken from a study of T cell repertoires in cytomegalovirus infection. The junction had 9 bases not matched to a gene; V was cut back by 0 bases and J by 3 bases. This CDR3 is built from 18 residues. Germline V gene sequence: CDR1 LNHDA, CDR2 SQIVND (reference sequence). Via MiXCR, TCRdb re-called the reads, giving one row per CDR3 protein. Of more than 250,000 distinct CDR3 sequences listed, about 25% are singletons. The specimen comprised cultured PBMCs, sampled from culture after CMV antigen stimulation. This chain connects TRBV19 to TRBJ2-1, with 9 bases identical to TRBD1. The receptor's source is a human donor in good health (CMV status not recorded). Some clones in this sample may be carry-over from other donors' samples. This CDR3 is CASSIDRYWTGDYNEQFF. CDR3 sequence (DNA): TGTGCCAGTAGTATAGATAGGTATTGGACAGGGGACTACAATGAGCAGTTCTTC.